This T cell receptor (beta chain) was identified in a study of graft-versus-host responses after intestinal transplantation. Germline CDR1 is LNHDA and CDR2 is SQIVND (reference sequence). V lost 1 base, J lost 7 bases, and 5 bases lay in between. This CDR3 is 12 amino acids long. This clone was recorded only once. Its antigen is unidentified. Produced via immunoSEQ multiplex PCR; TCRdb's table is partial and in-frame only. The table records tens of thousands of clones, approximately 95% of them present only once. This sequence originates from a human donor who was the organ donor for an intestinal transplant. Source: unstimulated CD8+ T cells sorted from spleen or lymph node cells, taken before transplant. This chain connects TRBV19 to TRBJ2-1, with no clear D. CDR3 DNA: TGTGCCAGTAGTATAGTTTTGAATGAGCAGTTCTTC. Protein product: CASSIVLNEQFF.